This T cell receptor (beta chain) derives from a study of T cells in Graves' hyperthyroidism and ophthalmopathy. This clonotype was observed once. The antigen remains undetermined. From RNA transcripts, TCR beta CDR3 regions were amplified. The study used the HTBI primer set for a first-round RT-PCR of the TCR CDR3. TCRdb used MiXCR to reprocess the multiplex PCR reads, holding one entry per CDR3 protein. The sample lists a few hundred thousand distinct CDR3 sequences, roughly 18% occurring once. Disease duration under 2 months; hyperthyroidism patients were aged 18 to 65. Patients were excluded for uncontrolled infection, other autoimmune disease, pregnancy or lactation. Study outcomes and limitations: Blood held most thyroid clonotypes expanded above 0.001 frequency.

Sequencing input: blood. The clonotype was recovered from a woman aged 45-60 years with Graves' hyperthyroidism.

The DNA for the CDR3 is TGCGCCAGCAGCTTGGGCGGACAGGGGCCCCTCCACTTT. Protein product: CASSLGGQGPLHF. The J gene is TRBJ1-6, the V gene TRBV5-1, with TRBD1 matching over 9 bases. V lost 0 bases, J lost 13 bases, and 2 bases stayed unmatched. The CDR3 covers 13 residues. From germline, CDR1 is SGHRS and CDR2 YFSETQ. The variable domain in full, completed from reference TRBV5-1 and TRBJ1-6, reads KAGVTQTPRYLIKTRGQQVTLSCSPISGHRSVSWYQQTPGQGLQFLFEYFSETQRNKGNFPGRFSGRQFSNSRSEMNVSTLELGDSALYLCASSLGGQGPLHFGNGTRLTVT.